The clone carrying this T cell receptor beta chain occurred a few times. Its target is unknown. Specified time point: patch test 1, 2 weeks after DPC sensitization. The sample's treatment: therapeutic diphenylcyclopropenone sensitization with weekly scalp DPC. The CDR3 runs to 16 residues. Unmatched junction bases numbered 9, after V lost 5 bases and J lost 2 bases. The germline V gene encodes CDR1 SNHLY and CDR2 FYNNEI. The data were taken from a study of human T cells and chemical hapten exposure. Using its own MiXCR run on the RACE reads, TCRdb lists one record per CDR3 protein. The sample records about 100,000 distinct CDR3 sequences, over 9.5% being singletons. General observations from the study: There was no change with DPC sensitization in TCRs above 1 in 1000 frequency. With alopecia, donors may have immune responses unlike healthy people's.

The source is a man aged 40-55 years with alopecia areata. Some clones in this sample may be carry-over from other donors' samples. The sequenced sample was whole blood, obtained in connection with sensitization to the hapten diphenylcyclopropenone (DPC). The chain combines TRBV2 with TRBJ1-2, with 9 bases fitting TRBD1. CDR3 loop: CASSPRTGVGNYGYTF. The CDR3 bases are TGTGCCAGCAGTCCCCGGACAGGGGTCGGCAACTATGGCTACACCTTC.